These T cell receptor beta chains were read from a single sample in a study of graft-versus-host responses after intestinal transplantation. Their recognized antigens are unknown. Clones were sequenced by immunoSEQ multiplex PCR, and TCRdb holds only the in-frame ones, with some missing. The sample lists approximately 90,000 clones, about 93% seen once, with about 2% in the top ten. Sample: unstimulated CD8+ T cells sorted from spleen or lymph node cells, taken before intestinal transplant. All receptors come from a human donor who received an intestinal transplant. Each CDR3 is given with its conserved first and last residue. A D gene is named only where the DNA matches it firmly. Clone sizes are given selectively: once, few, many, or a class where the clone is expanded.

TRBV27	-	TRBJ1-4	-	CATRDGVKLFF	TGTGCCACGAGGGATGGGGTAAAACTGTTTTTT
TRBV4-1	-	TRBJ2-1	TRBD1	CASSRAGTGNYNEQFF	TGCGCCAGCAGCCGTGCCGGGACAGGAAATTACAATGAGCAGTTCTTC
TRBV9	once	TRBJ2-5	TRBD2	CASSGASGGAPETQYF	TGTGCCAGCAGCGGTGCTAGCGGGGGGGCCCCAGAGACCCAGTACTTC
TRBV11-3	-	TRBJ1-4	-	CASPYTGSEEKLFF	TGTGCCAGCCCCTACACAGGATCGGAAGAAAAACTGTTTTTT
TRBV18	-	TRBJ2-2	-	CASSPEGGVGGELFF	TGTGCCAGCTCACCAGAGGGCGGGGTCGGCGGGGAGCTGTTTTTT
TRBV4-3	-	TRBJ2-1	TRBD2	CASSQDSGGNEQFF	TGCGCCAGCAGCCAAGATAGCGGGGGCAATGAGCAGTTCTTC
TRBV15	-	TRBJ2-3	TRBD2	CATSRGVSGGATDTQYF	TGTGCCACCAGCAGAGGGGTCAGCGGGGGGGCTACAGATACGCAGTATTTT
TRBV5-8	-	TRBJ2-3	TRBD1	CASSWGQTSTDTQYF	TGTGCCAGCAGCTGGGGACAGACTAGCACAGATACGCAGTATTTT
TRBV11-3	-	TRBJ1-1	-	CASSFIRDEAFF	TGTGCCAGCAGCTTCATACGAGATGAAGCTTTCTTT
TRBV27	once	TRBJ2-7	TRBD1	CASSERRDRAPYEQYF	TGTGCCAGCAGTGAACGCCGGGACAGGGCCCCCTACGAGCAGTACTTC
TRBV7-2	once	TRBJ2-7	-	CASSEGSGRWQYF	TGTGCCAGCAGCGAGGGGAGCGGGCGGTGGCAGTACTTC
TRBV30	-	TRBJ2-7	-	CAWRLRDFYEQYF	TGTGCCTGGAGGTTAAGGGACTTCTACGAGCAGTACTTC
TRBV6-6	-	TRBJ1-2	TRBD1	CASSYSPSGQGNIFTF	TGTGCCAGCAGTTACTCGCCCTCGGGACAGGGCAACATTTTCACCTTC
TRBV11-3	-	TRBJ2-3	TRBD2	CASSLEGLAGRTDTQYF	TGTGCCAGCAGCTTAGAAGGACTAGCGGGGAGGACAGATACGCAGTATTTT
TRBV27	-	TRBJ1-2	-	CASSLSAGASYGYTF	TGTGCCAGCAGTTTATCGGCTGGGGCCAGCTATGGCTACACCTTC